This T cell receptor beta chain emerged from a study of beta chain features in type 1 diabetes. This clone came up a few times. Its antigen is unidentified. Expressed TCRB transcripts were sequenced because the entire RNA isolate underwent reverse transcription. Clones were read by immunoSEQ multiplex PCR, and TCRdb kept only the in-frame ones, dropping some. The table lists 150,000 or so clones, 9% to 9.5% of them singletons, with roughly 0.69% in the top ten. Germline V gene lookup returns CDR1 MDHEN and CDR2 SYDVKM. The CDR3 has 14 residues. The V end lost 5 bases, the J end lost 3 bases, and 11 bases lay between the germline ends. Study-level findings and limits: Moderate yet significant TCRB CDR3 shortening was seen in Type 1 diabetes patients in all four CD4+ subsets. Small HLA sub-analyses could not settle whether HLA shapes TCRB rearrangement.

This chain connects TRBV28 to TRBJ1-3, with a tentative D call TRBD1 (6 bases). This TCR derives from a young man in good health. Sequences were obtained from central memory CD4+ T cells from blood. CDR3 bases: TGTGCCAGCAGTCCGCAGGGGAGTGGAAACACCATATATTTT. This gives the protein CASSPQGSGNTIYF.